This T cell receptor (beta chain) comes out of a study of cytomegalovirus exposure and HLA in healthy donors. In the PCR, 60 Vbeta and 13 Jbeta primers were used. Libraries were prepared by immunoSEQ multiplex PCR; TCRdb keeps only in-frame clonotypes and omits some of them. Of around 130,000 clones in the sample, roughly 90% were seen once. The V and J ends lost 4 bases and 7 bases, in that order; junction bases with no gene match: 4. Germline V gene sequence: CDR1 SGHRS, CDR2 YFSETQ. The CDR3 has 12 amino acids. The chain links TRBV5-1 to TRBJ2-7, with 8 bases fitting TRBD2. The specimen was PBMCs. The TCR originated in a woman between 35 and 50 years old in good health and CMV-seronegative. The CDR3 loop is CASSPGLEEQYF. The DNA of the CDR3 is TGCGCCAGCAGCCCGGGACTAGAAGAGCAGTACTTC.